These 5 T cell receptor beta chains share one sample of origin, sequenced in a study of cytomegalovirus exposure and HLA in healthy donors. Researchers ran the PCR with 60 Vbeta and 13 Jbeta primers. Method: immunoSEQ multiplex PCR; TCRdb's copy keeps in-frame clones and lacks some. The sample has 74,000 or so clones; about 65% are singletons. Sequencing input: PBMCs. The receptors shown here come from a woman aged 30 to 39 in good health and CMV-seronegative.

This clone was seen once. The chain links TRBV27 to TRBJ1-1; D call uncertain. The CDR3 extends over 14 amino acids. CDR1 and CDR2 (germline): MNHEY, SMNVEV (reference sequence). With 5 bases removed from V and 0 bases from J, the gap between germline ends came to 10 bases. CDR3 sequence: CASSAWTVNTEAFF. In nucleotides, the CDR3 is TGTGCCAGCAGTGCCTGGACTGTGAACACTGAAGCTTTCTTT.

This clone is a singleton in its sample. The chain is built from TRBV12-5 and TRBJ1-1, with D hard to call. The CDR3 loop spans 15 amino acids. The ends were cut back, 6 bases at V and 4 bases at J, with 18 bases in the middle. Per the germline V gene, CDR1 is LGHNT and CDR2 is FRNRAP. The CDR3 loop is CASGERTEGSTEAFF. The CDR3 DNA sequence: TGTGCTAGTGGAGAGAGAACAGAGGGTAGCACTGAAGCTTTCTTT.

The chain joins TRBV2 to TRBJ2-5, with 13 bases lining up with TRBD2. This CDR3 has 16 residues. Germline assignment: CDR1 SNHLY and CDR2 FYNNEI. With V trimmed by 5 bases and J by 5 bases, 8 bases remained unmatched. As DNA, the CDR3 is TGTGCCAGCAGTTACGGACTAGCGGGGGATGAGGAGACCCAGTACTTC. This codes for CASSYGLAGDEETQYF.

The chain joins TRBV7-2 to TRBJ2-3, with 7 bases aligning to TRBD2. The germline gives CDR1 SGHTA, CDR2 FQGNSA. The CDR3 loop spans 15 amino acids. V was clipped by 4 bases and J by 6 bases; unmatched bases: 10. In DNA, the CDR3 is TGTGCCAGCAGCTCGCGGGGGACCCATGAGGATACGCAGTATTTT. It encodes CASSSRGTHEDTQYF.

The chain joins TRBV5-6 to TRBJ1-1; 7 bases are a match to TRBD1. CDR3 size: 12 residues. The germline gives CDR1 SGHDT, CDR2 YYEEEE. V lost 2 bases and J lost 10; bases outside the gene matches: 5. DNA for the CDR3: TGTGCCAGCAGCTTCGGTACAGGGGTAGCTTTCTTT. It yields the protein CASSFGTGVAFF.